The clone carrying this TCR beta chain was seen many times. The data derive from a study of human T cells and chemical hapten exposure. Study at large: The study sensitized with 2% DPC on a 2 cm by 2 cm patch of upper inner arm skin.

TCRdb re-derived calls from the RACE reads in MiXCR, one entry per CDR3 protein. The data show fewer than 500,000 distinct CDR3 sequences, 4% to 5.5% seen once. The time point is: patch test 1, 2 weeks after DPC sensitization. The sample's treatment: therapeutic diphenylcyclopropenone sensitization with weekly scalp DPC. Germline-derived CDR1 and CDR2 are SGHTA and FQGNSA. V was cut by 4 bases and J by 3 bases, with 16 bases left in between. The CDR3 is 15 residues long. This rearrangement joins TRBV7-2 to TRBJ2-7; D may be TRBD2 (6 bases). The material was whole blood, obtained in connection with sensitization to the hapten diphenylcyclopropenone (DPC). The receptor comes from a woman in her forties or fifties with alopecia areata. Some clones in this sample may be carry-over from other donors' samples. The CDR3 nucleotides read TGTGCCAGCAGCTCTGACCCAGGCGGGGTCTACGAGCAGTACTTC. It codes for CASSSDPGGVYEQYF.